Each of the 16 T cell receptor beta chains below was sequenced from the same sample in a study of identical twins. TCRdb re-derived calls from the 5' RACE reads in MiXCR, one entry per CDR3 protein. Among about 720,000 distinct CDR3 sequences listed, around a sixth were seen once. This same sample was also part of a study on T cells expressing NK-cell markers.

Sequences were obtained from PBMCs. Receptors originate from a woman aged 18-29 years in good health.

For this clonotype: It may be a read error: a sequence one base away is much more abundant. This chain joins TRBV3-1 and TRBJ2-7; no clear D. CDR1 and CDR2 (germline): LGHDT, YNNKEL (reference sequence). This CDR3 is built from 12 residues. For the CDR3, the DNA is TGTGCCAACAGCCAAGAATTGGGCGAGCAGTACTTC. It codes for CANSQELGEQYF.

This clonotype was seen a handful of times. The chain combines TRBV29-1 with TRBJ2-7; D is uncertain. The V and J ends lost 7 bases and 4 bases respectively, with 2 bases between them. Germline lookup yields CDR1 SQVTM and CDR2 ANQGSEA. This CDR3 is built from 8 residues. The CDR3 DNA sequence: TGCAGCGGATACGAGCAGTACTTC. Translating it yields CSGYEQYF.

This clonotype was seen a handful of times. This chain joins TRBV6-1 and TRBJ2-2; TRBD2 might be the D (5 bases). The CDR3 contains 14 residues. V dropped 6 bases and J dropped 3 bases, with 11 bases sitting between them. Germline values: CDR1 MNHNS, CDR2 SASEGT. The CDR3 protein is CASREDPYTGELFF. CDR3 in DNA: TGTGCCAGCAGGGAGGACCCTTACACCGGGGAGCTGTTTTTT.

The genes are TRBV27 and TRBJ2-2; 11 bases are a match to TRBD2. Trimming at V came to 3 bases and at J to 7 bases, leaving 4 bases not matched to a gene. The CDR3 covers 15 residues. CDR1 and CDR2 (germline): MNHEY, SMNVEV (reference sequence). CDR3 protein: CASSFGTSGNGELFF. In DNA, the CDR3 is TGTGCCAGCAGTTTCGGGACTAGCGGTAACGGGGAGCTGTTTTTT.

J is TRBJ1-5 and V is TRBV20-1; D is ambiguous. The V end was cut by 0 bases, the J end by 3 bases, with 12 bases between. This CDR3 spans 15 amino acids. Germline lookup yields CDR1 DFQATT and CDR2 SNEGSKA (reference sequence). The CDR3 DNA reads as TGCAGTGCTAGAGATCCGTGGAGGGCCAATCAGCCCCAGCATTTT. Residues: CSARDPWRANQPQHF.

This clonotype has only a few counts. This chain connects TRBV20-1 to TRBJ2-3; 10 positions match TRBD2. Trimming cost V 1 base and J 7 bases; bases outside gene matches: 8. CDR3 length: 15 amino acids. Germline CDR1 DFQATT, CDR2 SNEGSKA (reference sequence). CDR3 amino acids: CSARAKGTSVNTQYF. The CDR3 DNA follows: TGCAGTGCTAGAGCGAAAGGGACTAGCGTTAATACGCAGTATTTT.

The rearrangement joins TRBV12-3 or TRBV12-4 to TRBJ1-4; TRBD1 is a possible D gene (6 bases). Trimming stripped 2 bases from V and 8 bases from J, with 18 bases between. The CDR3 is 16 residues long. The DNA of the CDR3 is TGTGCCAGCAGTTTATCCGTCGCGGGGGCGGCCGAAAAACTGTTTTTT. This gives the protein CASSLSVAGAAEKLFF.

This clonotype was observed a handful of times. The chain employs TRBV10-3 and TRBJ1-1, with D hard to call. V lost 3 bases to trimming and J lost 3 bases, with 17 bases between them. CDR3 length equals 16 residues. In germline, CDR1 is ENHRY, CDR2 SYGVKD. CDR3 coding DNA: TGTGCCATCAGTGATTCGTACTCTCGAGCGGACACTGAAGCTTTCTTT. Its protein product is CAISDSYSRADTEAFF.

This clonotype occurred a few times. The J gene is TRBJ2-1, the V gene TRBV2; 7 bases agree with TRBD2. Germline CDR1 is SNHLY and CDR2 is FYNNEI. The V and J ends lost 2 bases and 8 bases, in that order; junction bases with no gene match: 9. The CDR3 extends over 15 amino acids. CDR3 sequence: CASSELGLVGDEQFF. The CDR3 DNA is TGTGCCAGCAGTGAACTCGGACTAGTCGGCGATGAGCAGTTCTTC.

There are a few counts of this clonotype. The rearrangement joins TRBV20-1 to TRBJ2-7, with D perhaps matching TRBD2 (6 bases). The length of the CDR3 is 13 residues. The V and J ends lost 1 base and 6 bases respectively, with 13 bases between them. Germline CDR1 is DFQATT and CDR2 is SNEGSKA (reference sequence). The CDR3 sequence is CSARGTKAAEQYF. Here the CDR3 DNA reads TGCAGTGCTAGAGGGACTAAGGCGGCCGAGCAGTACTTC.

In DNA, the CDR3 is TGTGCCAGCAGTTTCCTTAGCGGGTACAATGAGCAGTTCTTC. Amino acid sequence: CASSFLSGYNEQFF. The V call is TRBV12-3 or TRBV12-4, the J call TRBJ2-1; 7 nucleotides match TRBD2. The CDR3 runs to 14 residues. The junction had 3 bases not matched to a gene; V was cut back by 3 bases and J by 4 bases.

The table lists this clonotype with a few counts. The rearrangement links TRBV20-1 to TRBJ2-3; the D gene could be TRBD1 or TRBD2 (5 bases each). Trimming stripped 3 bases from V and 5 bases from J, with 18 bases between. The CDR3 is 15 residues long. The germline gives CDR1 DFQATT, CDR2 SNEGSKA (reference sequence). The CDR3: CSASRPRDGGDTQYF. CDR3 in DNA: TGCAGTGCTAGTAGGCCTCGGGACGGAGGAGATACGCAGTATTTT.

This clonotype appeared a few times. The chain employs TRBV12-3 or TRBV12-4 and TRBJ2-5; perhaps TRBD1 as D (6 bases). Trimming took 6 bases from V and 1 from J, leaving 9 bases between them. The CDR3 covers 13 residues. The CDR3 nucleotides read TGTGCCAGCAGATCGGACAGCCAAGAGACCCAGTACTTC. Residues: CASRSDSQETQYF.

This clonotype has more than one count but fewer than ten. V and J are TRBV12-3 or TRBV12-4 and TRBJ2-5; 10 bases fit TRBD1. This CDR3 spans 15 amino acids. The V gene end was trimmed by 4 bases and the J gene end by 9 bases; junction bases not matched to a gene: 11. Here the CDR3 DNA reads TGTGCCAGCAGTTCTCAGACAGGGGGCGGCCGTCCCCAGTACTTC. It codes for CASSSQTGGGRPQYF.

This clonotype has just a few counts. The chain carries TRBV12-3 or TRBV12-4 and TRBJ2-1; 8 nucleotides line up with TRBD1. V lost 8 bases and J lost 6; bases outside the gene matches: 9. The CDR3 totals 14 residues. This CDR3 reads CASVRTGSGNEQFF. The CDR3 nucleotides are TGTGCCAGCGTTCGGACAGGGTCTGGCAATGAGCAGTTCTTC.

The chain links TRBV29-1 to TRBJ2-1; maybe TRBD2 (6 bases). The CDR3 loop spans 14 amino acids. Germline V gene data show CDR1 as SQVTM and CDR2 as ANQGSEA. V shed 6 bases and J shed 0 bases, with 12 bases lying between them. Here the CDR3 DNA reads TGCAGCGTCCCGGGAGCTCCCTCCTACAATGAGCAGTTCTTC. Amino acids: CSVPGAPSYNEQFF.